One and the same sample provided the 14 T cell receptor beta chains below, sequenced in a study of CD8 T cells in ankylosing spondylitis. Points from the study as a whole: Eight highly homologous variants made up a TCR beta motif, and this motif appeared characteristic of ankylosing spondylitis blood.

No antigen is known for these receptors. Using its own MiXCR run on the 5' RACE reads, TCRdb lists one record per CDR3 protein. The data show about 440,000 distinct CDR3 sequences, about 15% seen once. Specimen: blood, either unsorted or a sorted T cell fraction (not recorded which). Receptor source: a male donor with ankylosing spondylitis.

J is TRBJ1-1 and V is TRBV29-1; D gene unclear. The CDR3 covers 13 residues. Germline CDR1 SQVTM, CDR2 ANQGSEA. Between the trimmed V and J ends, which lost 5 bases and 2 bases, there was a span of 12 bases. CDR3 DNA sequence: TGCAGCGTTTCCTTAACTTTAAACACTGAAGCTTTCTTT. Translating gives CSVSLTLNTEAFF. Complete variable domain (other parts from reference TRBV29-1 and TRBJ1-1): SAVISQKPSRDICQRGTSLTIQCQVDSQVTMMFWYRQQPGQSLTLIATANQGSEATYESGFVIDKFPISRPNLTFSTLTVSNMSPEDSSIYLCSVSLTLNTEAFFGQGTRLTVV.

This clonotype was seen once. CDR3 residues: CATSDPASGPYNEQFF. CDR3 nucleotides: TGTGCCACCAGTGACCCTGCTAGCGGGCCCTACAATGAGCAGTTCTTC. The chain employs TRBV24-1 and TRBJ2-1; TRBD2 aligns across 8 bases. The CDR3 sequence is 16 residues long. After removal of 4 bases from V and 2 bases from J, the junction contained 6 bases not matched to a gene. Per germline, CDR1 KGHDR and CDR2 SFDVKD.

This clonotype was seen more than once but under ten times. The chain combines TRBV5-6 with TRBJ2-1; 8 positions match TRBD2. Germline V lookup: CDR1 SGHDT, CDR2 YYEEEE. The trim removed 0 bases at V and 10 bases at J, leaving 6 bases unmatched. The CDR3 length is 14 residues. The CDR3 region has the DNA TGTGCCAGCAGCTTGGACGGAGCGGGAGTGGAGCAGTTCTTC. Its translation is CASSLDGAGVEQFF.

This clonotype was seen a few times. J is TRBJ2-3 and V is TRBV20-1; 7 positions agree with TRBD2. Trimming took 2 bases from V and 0 from J; bases not matched to a gene: 8. Germline V CDR1 and CDR2: DFQATT, SNEGSKA (reference sequence). This CDR3 has 16 amino acids. The CDR3 loop reads CSARMARRGSTDTQYF. The CDR3 DNA follows: TGCAGTGCTAGAATGGCCCGGCGGGGGAGCACAGATACGCAGTATTTT.

Only a few counts were recorded for this clonotype. The chain carries TRBV9 and TRBJ2-3, with TRBD1 identical over 8 bases. The J segment lost 1 base and the V segment lost 4 bases, leaving 11 bases of the junction unmatched. The CDR3 extends over 17 amino acids. Germline V gene lookup returns CDR1 SGDLS and CDR2 YYNGEE. CDR3 bases: TGTGCCAGCAGCTCGGGGGACAGGAGCTACGGCACAGATACGCAGTATTTT. Protein product: CASSSGDRSYGTDTQYF.

The chain is built from TRBV7-8 and TRBJ2-3, with 13 bases identical to TRBD2. The ends lost 5 bases at V and 5 bases at J; junction bases unmatched: 10. The CDR3 totals 17 residues. Germline V gene sequence: CDR1 SGHVS, CDR2 FQNEAQ. CDR3 sequence (DNA): TGTGCCAGCAGCGCAGGACTAGCGGGAGTGGTTCGAGATACGCAGTATTTT. It translates to CASSAGLAGVVRDTQYF.

The chain has TRBV9 and TRBJ1-3, with 9 bases matching TRBD1. This CDR3 is built from 17 residues. V was clipped by 0 bases and J by 2 bases; unmatched bases: 6. Per the germline V gene, CDR1 is SGDLS and CDR2 is YYNGEE. The CDR3 DNA reads TGTGCCAGCAGCGTAGATATAGGGACAGGGACTGGAAACACCATATATTTT. Its protein is CASSVDIGTGTGNTIYF.

This clonotype appeared once. This chain uses TRBV5-1 with TRBJ1-4, with TRBD1 matching 7 bases. V shed 4 bases, J shed 4 bases, and the junction held 4 bases outside the gene matches. Germline V lookup: CDR1 SGHRS, CDR2 YFSETQ. The CDR3 has 14 amino acids. CDR3 DNA sequence: TGCGCCAGCAGCGAGACAGGGTATAATGAAAAACTGTTTTTT. Translating it yields CASSETGYNEKLFF.

This clonotype was counted a few times. The chain recombines TRBV6-2 or TRBV6-3 with TRBJ1-1; 8 positions agree with TRBD1. The V gene end was trimmed by 7 bases and the J gene end by 1 base; junction bases not matched to a gene: 8. Germline assignment: CDR1 MNHEY and CDR2 SVGEGT. This CDR3 contains 15 residues. As DNA, the CDR3 is TGTGCCAGCACCCAGGGACAGGAGGGGAACACTGAAGCTTTCTTT. This codes for CASTQGQEGNTEAFF.

This clonotype was seen a handful of times. J is TRBJ2-2 and V is TRBV12-3 or TRBV12-4; 9 bases agree with TRBD2. The CDR3 length is 18 residues. The ends lost 5 bases at V and 3 bases at J; junction bases unmatched: 13. The CDR3 DNA reads TGTGCCAGCAGTCCGCGCCCTAAGACTAGCGGATACACCGGGGAGCTGTTTTTT. Translating it yields CASSPRPKTSGYTGELFF.

This clonotype was counted only a few times. For the CDR3, the DNA is TGTGCCAGCAGCTCCGGGGGATTACGGAGCAATCAGCCCCAGCATTTT. Translated, it gives CASSSGGLRSNQPQHF. The chain links TRBV7-9 to TRBJ1-5, with D perhaps matching TRBD1 (5 bases). Trimming pared 4 bases from V and 1 base from J, leaving 14 bases between. The CDR3 spans 16 residues. From germline, CDR1 is SEHNR and CDR2 FQNEAQ (reference sequence).

This clonotype was seen a few times. The chain has TRBV5-1 and TRBJ1-1; tentative D call: TRBD1 (5 bases). V gave up 0 bases and J gave up 5 bases, with 11 bases separating them. Germline CDR1 reads SGHRS; CDR2 reads YFSETQ. The CDR3 covers 14 residues. The CDR3 reads CASSLVRGGTEAFF. The DNA for the CDR3 is TGCGCCAGCAGCTTGGTCCGGGGGGGGACTGAAGCTTTCTTT.

The table lists this clonotype with a few counts. The chain recombines TRBV9 with TRBJ2-2; D is tentatively TRBD1 or TRBD2 (5 bases each). Trimming removed 0 bases at V and 5 bases at J, with 11 bases between. Germline-derived CDR1 and CDR2 are SGDLS and YYNGEE. CDR3 length: 15 amino acids. Here the CDR3 DNA reads TGTGCCAGCAGCGTAGGGGGGAGTCGGACCGGGGAGCTGTTTTTT. It translates to CASSVGGSRTGELFF.

There are a few counts of this clonotype. The chain joins TRBV6-1 to TRBJ2-1; 13 bases line up with TRBD2. After removal of 6 bases from V and 7 bases from J, the junction contained 6 bases not matched to a gene. The germline gives CDR1 MNHNS, CDR2 SASEGT. This CDR3 contains 15 residues. In nucleotides, the CDR3 is TGTGCCAGCAGGCCACTAGCGGGAGGGTCAAATGAGCAGTTCTTC. It codes for CASRPLAGGSNEQFF.